This T cell receptor beta chain comes out of a study of CD8 T cells in ankylosing spondylitis. General study results and limits: Significant enrichment of disease-linked clones was reported in matched ankylosing spondylitis synovial fluid. CD8+ by phenotype, disease-linked clones were relatively rare in peripheral blood. Earlier reports found some motif variants in synovial fluid and blood in reactive arthritis. Characteristic of ankylosing spondylitis blood, it appeared, was a TCR beta motif comprising about eight highly homologous variants.

In the case of this clonotype: Its target is not known.

Construction of TCR beta libraries was performed using quantitative 5'-RACE with molecular barcodes. MiXCR, applied by TCRdb to the 5' RACE reads, yields one record per CDR3 protein. The sample shows about 480,000 distinct CDR3 sequences, roughly 15% of them seen only once. Material: blood, either unsorted or a sorted T cell fraction (not recorded which). This receptor was obtained from a male donor with ankylosing spondylitis.

The CDR3 protein is CASSPPGYTGGTEAFF. CDR3 nucleotide sequence: TGTGCCAGCAGCCCCCCTGGTTATACCGGGGGGACTGAAGCTTTCTTT. The rearrangement uses TRBV7-9 and TRBJ1-1; the D gene is possibly TRBD1 (5 bases). The germline CDR1 and CDR2 sequences are SEHNR and FQNEAQ (reference sequence). This CDR3 contains 16 residues. Trimming cost V 5 bases and J 5 bases, with 21 bases left between them.